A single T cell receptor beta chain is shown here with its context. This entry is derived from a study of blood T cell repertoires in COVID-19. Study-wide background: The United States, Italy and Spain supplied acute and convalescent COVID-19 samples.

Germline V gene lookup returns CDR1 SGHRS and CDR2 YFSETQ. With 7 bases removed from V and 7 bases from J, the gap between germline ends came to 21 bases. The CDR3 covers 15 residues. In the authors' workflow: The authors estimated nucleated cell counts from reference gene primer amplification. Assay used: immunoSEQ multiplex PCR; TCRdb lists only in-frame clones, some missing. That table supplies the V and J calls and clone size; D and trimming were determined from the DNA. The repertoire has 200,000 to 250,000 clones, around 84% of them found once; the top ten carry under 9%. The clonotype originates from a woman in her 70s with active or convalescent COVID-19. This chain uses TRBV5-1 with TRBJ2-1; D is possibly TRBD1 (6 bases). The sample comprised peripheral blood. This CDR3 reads CASEGVGRGGNEQFF. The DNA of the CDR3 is TGCGCCAGCGAGGGGGTAGGCAGGGGTGGGAATGAGCAGTTCTTC.